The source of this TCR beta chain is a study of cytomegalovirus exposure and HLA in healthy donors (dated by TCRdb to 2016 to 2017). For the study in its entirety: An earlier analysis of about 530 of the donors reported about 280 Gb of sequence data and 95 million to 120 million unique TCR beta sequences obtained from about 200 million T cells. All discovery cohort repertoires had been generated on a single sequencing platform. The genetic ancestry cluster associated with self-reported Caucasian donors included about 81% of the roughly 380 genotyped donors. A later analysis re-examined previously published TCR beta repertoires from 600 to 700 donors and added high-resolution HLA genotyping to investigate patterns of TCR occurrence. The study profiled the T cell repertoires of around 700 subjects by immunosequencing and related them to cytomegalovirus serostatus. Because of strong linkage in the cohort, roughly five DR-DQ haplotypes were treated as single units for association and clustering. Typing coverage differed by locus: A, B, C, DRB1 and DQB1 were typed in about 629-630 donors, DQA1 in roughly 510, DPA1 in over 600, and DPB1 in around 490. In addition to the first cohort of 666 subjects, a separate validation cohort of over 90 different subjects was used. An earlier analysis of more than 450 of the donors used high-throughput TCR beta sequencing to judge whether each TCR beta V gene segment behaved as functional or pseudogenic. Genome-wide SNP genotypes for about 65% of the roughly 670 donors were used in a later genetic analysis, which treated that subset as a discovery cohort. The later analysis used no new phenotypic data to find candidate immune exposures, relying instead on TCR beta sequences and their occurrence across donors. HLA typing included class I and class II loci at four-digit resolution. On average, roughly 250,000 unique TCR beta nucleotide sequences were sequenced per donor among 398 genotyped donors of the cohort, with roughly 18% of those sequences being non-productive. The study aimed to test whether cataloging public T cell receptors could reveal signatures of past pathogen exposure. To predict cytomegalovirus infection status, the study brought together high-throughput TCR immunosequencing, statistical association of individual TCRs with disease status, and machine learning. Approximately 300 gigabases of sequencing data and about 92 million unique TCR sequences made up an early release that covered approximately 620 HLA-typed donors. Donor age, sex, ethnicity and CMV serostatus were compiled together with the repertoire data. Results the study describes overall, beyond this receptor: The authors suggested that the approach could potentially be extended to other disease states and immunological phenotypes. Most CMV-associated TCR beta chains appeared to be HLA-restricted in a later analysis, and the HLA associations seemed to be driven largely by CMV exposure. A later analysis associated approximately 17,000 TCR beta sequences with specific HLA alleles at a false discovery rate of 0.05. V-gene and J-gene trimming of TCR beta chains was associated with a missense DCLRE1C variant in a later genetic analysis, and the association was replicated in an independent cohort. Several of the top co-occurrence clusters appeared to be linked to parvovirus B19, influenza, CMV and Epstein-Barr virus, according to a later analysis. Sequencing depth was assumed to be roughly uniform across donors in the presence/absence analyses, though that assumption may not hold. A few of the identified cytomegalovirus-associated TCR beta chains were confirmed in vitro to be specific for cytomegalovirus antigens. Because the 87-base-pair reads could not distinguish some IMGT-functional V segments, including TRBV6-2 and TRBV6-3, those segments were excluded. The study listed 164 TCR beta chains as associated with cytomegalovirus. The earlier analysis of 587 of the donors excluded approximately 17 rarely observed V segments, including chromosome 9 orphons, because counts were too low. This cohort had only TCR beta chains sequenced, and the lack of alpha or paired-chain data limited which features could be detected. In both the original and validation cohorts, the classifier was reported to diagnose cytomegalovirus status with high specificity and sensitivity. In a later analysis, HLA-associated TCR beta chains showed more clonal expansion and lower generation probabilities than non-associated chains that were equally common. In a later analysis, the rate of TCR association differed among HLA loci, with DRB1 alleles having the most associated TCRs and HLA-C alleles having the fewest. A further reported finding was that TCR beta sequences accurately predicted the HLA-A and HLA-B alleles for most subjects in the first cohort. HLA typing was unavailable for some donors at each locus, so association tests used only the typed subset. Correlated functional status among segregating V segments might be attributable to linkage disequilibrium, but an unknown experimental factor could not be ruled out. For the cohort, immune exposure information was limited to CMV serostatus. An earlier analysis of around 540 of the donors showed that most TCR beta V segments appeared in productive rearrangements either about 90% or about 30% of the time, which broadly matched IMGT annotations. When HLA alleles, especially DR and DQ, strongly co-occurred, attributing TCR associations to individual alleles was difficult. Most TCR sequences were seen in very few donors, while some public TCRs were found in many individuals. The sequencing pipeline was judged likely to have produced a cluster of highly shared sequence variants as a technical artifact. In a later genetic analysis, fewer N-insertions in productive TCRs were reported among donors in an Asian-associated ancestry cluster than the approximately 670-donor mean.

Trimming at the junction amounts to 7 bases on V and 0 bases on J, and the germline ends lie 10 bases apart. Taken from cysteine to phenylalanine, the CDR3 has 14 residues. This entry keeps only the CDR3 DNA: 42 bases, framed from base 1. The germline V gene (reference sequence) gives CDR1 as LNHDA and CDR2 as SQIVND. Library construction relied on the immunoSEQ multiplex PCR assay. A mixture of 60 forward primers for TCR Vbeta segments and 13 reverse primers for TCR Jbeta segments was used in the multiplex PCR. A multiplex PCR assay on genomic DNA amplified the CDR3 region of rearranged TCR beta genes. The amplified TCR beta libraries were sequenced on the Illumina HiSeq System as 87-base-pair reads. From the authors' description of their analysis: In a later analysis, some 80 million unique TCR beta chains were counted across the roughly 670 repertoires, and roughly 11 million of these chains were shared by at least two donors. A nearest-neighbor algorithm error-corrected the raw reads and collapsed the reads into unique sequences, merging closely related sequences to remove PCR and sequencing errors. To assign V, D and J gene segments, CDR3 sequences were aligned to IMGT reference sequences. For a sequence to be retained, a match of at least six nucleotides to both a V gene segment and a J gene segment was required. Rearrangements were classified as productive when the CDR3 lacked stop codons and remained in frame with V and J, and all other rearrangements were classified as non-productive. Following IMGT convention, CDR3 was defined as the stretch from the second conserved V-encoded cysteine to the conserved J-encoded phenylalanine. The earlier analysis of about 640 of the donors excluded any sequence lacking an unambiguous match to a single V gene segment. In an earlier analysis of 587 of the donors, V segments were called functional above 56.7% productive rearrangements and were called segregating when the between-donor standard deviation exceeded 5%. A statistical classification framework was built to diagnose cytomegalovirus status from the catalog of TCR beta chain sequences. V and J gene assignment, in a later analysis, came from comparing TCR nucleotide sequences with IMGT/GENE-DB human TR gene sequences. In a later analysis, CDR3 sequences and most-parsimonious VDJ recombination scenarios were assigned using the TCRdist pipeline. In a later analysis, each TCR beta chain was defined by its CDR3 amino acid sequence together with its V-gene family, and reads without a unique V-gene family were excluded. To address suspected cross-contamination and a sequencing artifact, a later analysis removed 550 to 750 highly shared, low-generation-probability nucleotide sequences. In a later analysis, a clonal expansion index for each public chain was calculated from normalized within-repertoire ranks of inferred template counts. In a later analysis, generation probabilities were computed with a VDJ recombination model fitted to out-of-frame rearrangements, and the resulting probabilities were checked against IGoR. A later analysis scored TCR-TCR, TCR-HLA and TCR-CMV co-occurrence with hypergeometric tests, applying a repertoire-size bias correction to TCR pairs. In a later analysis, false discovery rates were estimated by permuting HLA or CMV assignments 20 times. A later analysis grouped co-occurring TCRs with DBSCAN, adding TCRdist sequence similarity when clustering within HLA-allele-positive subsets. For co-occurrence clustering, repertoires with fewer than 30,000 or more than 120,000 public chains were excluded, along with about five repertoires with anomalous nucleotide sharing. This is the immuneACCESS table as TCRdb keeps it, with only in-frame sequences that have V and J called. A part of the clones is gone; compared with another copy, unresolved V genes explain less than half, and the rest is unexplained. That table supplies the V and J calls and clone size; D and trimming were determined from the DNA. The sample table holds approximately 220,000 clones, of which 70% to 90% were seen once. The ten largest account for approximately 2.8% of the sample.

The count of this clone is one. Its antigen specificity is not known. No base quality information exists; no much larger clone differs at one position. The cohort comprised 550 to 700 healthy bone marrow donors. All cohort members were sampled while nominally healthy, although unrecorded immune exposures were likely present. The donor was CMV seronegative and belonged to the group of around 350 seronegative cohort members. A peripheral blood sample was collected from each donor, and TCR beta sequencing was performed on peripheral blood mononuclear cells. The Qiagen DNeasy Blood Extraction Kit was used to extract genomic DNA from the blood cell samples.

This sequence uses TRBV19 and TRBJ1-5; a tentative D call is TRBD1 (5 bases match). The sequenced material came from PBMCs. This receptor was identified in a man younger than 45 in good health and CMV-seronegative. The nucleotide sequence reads TGTGCCAGTAAGGGGTCGGATAGCAATCAGCCCCAGCATTTT. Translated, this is CASKGSDSNQPQHF.